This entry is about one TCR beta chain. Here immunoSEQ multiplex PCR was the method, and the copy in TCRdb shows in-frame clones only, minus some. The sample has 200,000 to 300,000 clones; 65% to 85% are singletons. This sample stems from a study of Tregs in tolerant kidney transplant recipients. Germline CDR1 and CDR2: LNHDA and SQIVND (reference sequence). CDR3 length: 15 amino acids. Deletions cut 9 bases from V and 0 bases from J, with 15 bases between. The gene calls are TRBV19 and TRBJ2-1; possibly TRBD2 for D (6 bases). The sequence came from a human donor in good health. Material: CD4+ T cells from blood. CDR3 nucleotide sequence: TGTGCCAGCCGTATTTTCGGGAGCTCCTACAATGAGCAGTTCTTC. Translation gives CASRIFGSSYNEQFF.